These 3 T cell receptor beta chains share one sample of origin, sequenced in a study of tumor-infiltrating lymphocytes in localized non-small cell lung cancer. Assay: immunoSEQ multiplex PCR; the TCRdb copy retains only in-frame clones and omits some. Of about 16,000 clones in the sample, roughly 43% were seen once. The specimen sequenced was lung tumor tissue. These receptors all come from a human donor with non-small cell lung cancer.

By share of the sample, this clone is medium-sized. J is TRBJ2-7 and V is TRBV5-1, with TRBD1 as a possible D gene (6 bases). With 0 bases removed from V and 4 bases from J, the gap between germline ends came to 8 bases. The CDR3 consists of 13 residues. Germline lookup yields CDR1 SGHRS and CDR2 YFSETQ. For the CDR3, the DNA is TGCGCCAGCAGCTTGGACAGGGTTTACGAGCAGTACTTC. Translated: CASSLDRVYEQYF.

This clone was seen a handful of times. V gene TRBV5-6 combines with J gene TRBJ2-7; D gene unclear. The V gene's germline CDR1 is SGHDT and CDR2 YYEEEE. The V end lost 0 bases, the J end lost 5 bases, and 3 bases lay between the germline ends. This CDR3 contains 11 residues. CDR3 in amino acids: CASSLVNEQYF. CDR3 nucleotides: TGTGCCAGCAGCTTGGTAAACGAGCAGTACTTC.

V gene TRBV30 combines with J gene TRBJ1-2; maybe TRBD1 (6 bases). The CDR3 spans 11 residues. The germline V and J ends were trimmed by 8 bases and 8 bases, with 15 bases remaining between them. Germline CDR1 reads GTSNPN; CDR2 reads SVGIG (reference sequence). The CDR3 reads CASHREGGYTF. Written as DNA, the CDR3 is TGTGCCAGCCACAGGGAAGGCGGCTACACCTTC.